The clone carrying this T cell receptor (beta chain) was seen at least ten times. Antigen specificity is unknown. The V gene end was trimmed by 2 bases and the J gene end by 7 bases; junction bases not matched to a gene: 6. The CDR3 runs to 15 residues. Looked up from germline, CDR1 is SGHTA and CDR2 is FQGNSA. The data belong to a study of T cells after yellow fever vaccination. At the level of the study: The SMART-Seq v4 Ultra Low Input method served to prepare the low-cell-number fractions.

Study-wide results and limits: Repertoires obtained by FACS sorting could include abundant clonotypes that entered as contaminants from the bulk population. Primary-vaccination clones mostly resurfaced post-booster (under 98% CD4, roughly 90% CD8).

Template-switching 5'RACE yielded the TCR cDNA; a universal primer site and UMIs were added in the process. TCRdb called the 5' RACE reads again in MiXCR, with one record for every CDR3 protein. This sample carries 310,000 or so distinct CDR3 sequences, around 3.6% of them seen once, and the ten largest clones take around 24%. The chain carries TRBV7-2 and TRBJ2-1; 9 nucleotides match TRBD2. This receptor was obtained from a man younger than 30 who received the YFV17D yellow fever vaccine. The sample in question was PBMCs, obtained on the day of the yellow fever booster vaccination. This chain's CDR3 is CASSLLSGGRNEQFF. CDR3 DNA sequence: TGTGCCAGCAGCTTATTAAGCGGGGGGAGGAATGAGCAGTTCTTC.